These T cell receptor beta chains were read from a single sample in a study of cytomegalovirus exposure and HLA in healthy donors. This table comes from immunoSEQ multiplex PCR, and its TCRdb copy is limited to in-frame clones, with some not included. The table has around 90,000 clones, around 84% seen once; the top ten hold 2.5% to 4%. The material sequenced was PBMCs. Every receptor here comes from a woman between 40 and 55 years old in good health and CMV-seronegative. CDR3s leave out the opening cysteine and the closing phenylalanine or tryptophan. Each record gives: V gene, CDR3 protein.

v_gene: TRBV2
CDR3aa: ASITQREYNEQF

v_gene: TRBV9
CDR3aa: ASSVAPTGNEKLF

v_gene: TRBV28
CDR3aa: ASSLSGQGGTEAF

v_gene: TRBV10-1
CDR3aa: ASALPGANEQF

v_gene: TRBV5-6
CDR3aa: ASSLMGQGTYEQY

v_gene: TRBV4-2
CDR3aa: ASSQDARGKTEAF

v_gene: TRBV10-2
CDR3aa: ASSDWGSNQPQH

v_gene: TRBV28
CDR3aa: ASSLGTRTEAF

v_gene: TRBV7-6
CDR3aa: ASSRFTDRLHTEAF

v_gene: TRBV6-6
CDR3aa: ASSSTDNFNYGYT

v_gene: TRBV10-2
CDR3aa: AAGPSGNEQF

v_gene: TRBV5-1
CDR3aa: ASSLSPGFNEKLF

v_gene: TRBV18
CDR3aa: ASSSPGGNTEAF

v_gene: TRBV6-1
CDR3aa: ASSEGQGGNIQY

v_gene: TRBV29-1
CDR3aa: SVDLGLCSQF

v_gene: TRBV27
CDR3aa: ASSLGHEQY

v_gene: TRBV5-6
CDR3aa: ASTQLGDENTIY

v_gene: TRBV6-4
CDR3aa: ASSELYSNQPQH

v_gene: TRBV5-6
CDR3aa: ASSFISSVSSYNEQF

v_gene: TRBV28
CDR3aa: ASMSPSFKPQH

v_gene: TRBV6-6
CDR3aa: ASSYRTGGGTDTQY

v_gene: TRBV5-1
CDR3aa: ASSLETGRGEAF

v_gene: TRBV30
CDR3aa: AWSNGPTDTQY

v_gene: TRBV6-5
CDR3aa: ASRKTQGGNIQY

v_gene: TRBV10-2
CDR3aa: ASRPGQNQPQH

v_gene: TRBV28
CDR3aa: ASSSSTGAGNTIY

v_gene: TRBV6-5
CDR3aa: ASSSQEKNDNEQF

v_gene: TRBV10-3
CDR3aa: AIIPSGQVTLSTDTQY

v_gene: TRBV10-3
CDR3aa: AAGRGEEETQY

v_gene: TRBV4-2
CDR3aa: ASSQILAGGPPYNEQF

v_gene: TRBV7-9
CDR3aa: ASSLSGQGDNEQF

v_gene: TRBV6-6
CDR3aa: ASNRQGGTYEQY

v_gene: TRBV6-4
CDR3aa: ASPTEFVSTDTQY

v_gene: TRBV28
CDR3aa: ASSLRNPGTQY

v_gene: TRBV10-2
CDR3aa: ASSDRGQTEAF

v_gene: TRBV15
CDR3aa: ATSSYTTGFLYEQY

v_gene: TRBV28
CDR3aa: ASSPGVGPYYEQY

v_gene: TRBV11-2
CDR3aa: ASRPINRAANTGELF

v_gene: TRBV7-6
CDR3aa: ASSLEGDTRTGELF

v_gene: TRBV15
CDR3aa: ATSRERGTGSYT

v_gene: TRBV6-6
CDR3aa: ASSLAGNSNYGYT

v_gene: TRBV7-2
CDR3aa: ASSLGGLDGTQY

v_gene: TRBV10-3
CDR3aa: AIKSPPVEQF

v_gene: TRBV19
CDR3aa: ASSLGTGGMVQF

v_gene: TRBV5-1
CDR3aa: ASSLGQGMEQY

v_gene: TRBV7-2
CDR3aa: ASSPRLAGPSSSYEQY